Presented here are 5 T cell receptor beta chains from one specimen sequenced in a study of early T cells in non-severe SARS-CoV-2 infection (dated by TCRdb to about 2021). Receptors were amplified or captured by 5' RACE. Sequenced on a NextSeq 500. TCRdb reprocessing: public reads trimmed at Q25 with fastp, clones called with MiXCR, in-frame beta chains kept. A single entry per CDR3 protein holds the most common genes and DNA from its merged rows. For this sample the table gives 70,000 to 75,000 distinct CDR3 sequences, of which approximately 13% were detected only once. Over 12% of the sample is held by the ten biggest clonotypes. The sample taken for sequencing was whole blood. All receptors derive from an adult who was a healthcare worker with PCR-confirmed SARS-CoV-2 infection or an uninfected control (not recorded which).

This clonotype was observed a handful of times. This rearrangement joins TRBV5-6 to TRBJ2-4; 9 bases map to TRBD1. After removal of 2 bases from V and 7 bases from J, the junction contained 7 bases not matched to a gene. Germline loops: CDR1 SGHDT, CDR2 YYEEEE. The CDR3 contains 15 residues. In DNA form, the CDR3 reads TGTGCCAGCAGCTTTCCGGGACAGGGACAGAACATTCAGTACTTC. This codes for CASSFPGQGQNIQYF.

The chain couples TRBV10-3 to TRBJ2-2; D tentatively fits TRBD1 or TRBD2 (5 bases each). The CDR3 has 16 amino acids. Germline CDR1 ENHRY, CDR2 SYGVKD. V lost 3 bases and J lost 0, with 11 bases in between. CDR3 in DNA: TGTGCCATCAGTGAAGGGACGGGACCGAACACCGGGGAGCTGTTTTTT. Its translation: CAISEGTGPNTGELFF.

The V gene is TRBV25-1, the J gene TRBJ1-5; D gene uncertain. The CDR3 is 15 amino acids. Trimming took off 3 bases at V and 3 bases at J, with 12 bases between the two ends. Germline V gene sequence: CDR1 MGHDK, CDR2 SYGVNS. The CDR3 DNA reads TGTGCCAGCAGTGACGACCTCGGAGTCAATCAGCCCCAGCATTTT. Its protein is CASSDDLGVNQPQHF.

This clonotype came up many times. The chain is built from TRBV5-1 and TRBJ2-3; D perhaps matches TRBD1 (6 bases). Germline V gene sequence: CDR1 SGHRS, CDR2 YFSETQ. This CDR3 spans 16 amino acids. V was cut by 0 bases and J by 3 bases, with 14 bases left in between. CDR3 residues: CASSLGGPSRTDTQYF. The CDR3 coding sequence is TGCGCCAGCAGCTTGGGGGGGCCTAGTCGGACAGATACGCAGTATTTT.

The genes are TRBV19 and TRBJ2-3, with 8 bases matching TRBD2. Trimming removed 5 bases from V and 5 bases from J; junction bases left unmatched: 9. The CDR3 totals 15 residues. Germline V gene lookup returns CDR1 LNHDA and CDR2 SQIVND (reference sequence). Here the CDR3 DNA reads TGTGCCAGTAGTTCCCAAGCGGGAGCAGGAGATACGCAGTATTTT. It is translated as CASSSQAGAGDTQYF.